The 17 T cell receptor beta chains below come from one sample, sequenced in a study of response to subunit inactivated influenza vaccine. A single record per CDR3 protein comes from TCRdb applying MiXCR to the RT-PCR reads. The sample holds about 800,000 distinct CDR3 sequences; 20% to 25% are singletons and the top ten take 10%. The sequencing used PBMCs from blood, collected 4 to 6 days after vaccination. The receptors come from a man aged 45 to 65 who received an inactivated influenza vaccine.

In this sample, this clonotype turned up a few times. The chain couples TRBV29-1 to TRBJ2-7; 8 bases fit TRBD2. The CDR3 runs 13 residues. The germline V gene encodes CDR1 SQVTM and CDR2 ANQGSEA. Trimming cost V 6 bases and J 6 bases; bases outside gene matches: 10. Here the CDR3 DNA reads TGCAGCGTCGGAGCGGGGGAATTTCGCGAGCAGTACTTC. It encodes CSVGAGEFREQYF.

The sample holds a few counts of this clonotype. V is TRBV29-1 and J is TRBJ2-1; a weak D match, TRBD2 (6 bases). Germline lookup yields CDR1 SQVTM and CDR2 ANQGSEA. V gave up 3 bases and J gave up 7 bases, with 16 bases separating them. The CDR3 is 14 amino acids. The CDR3 DNA reads as TGCAGCGTTGATGGGTGGGAGGTGTCGAATGAGCAGTTCTTC. This codes for CSVDGWEVSNEQFF.

The chain employs TRBV29-1 and TRBJ2-7; 7 bases agree with TRBD1. The V gene's germline CDR1 is SQVTM and CDR2 ANQGSEA. The CDR3 has 13 amino acids. Trimming cost V 6 bases and J 1 base; bases outside gene matches: 6. The CDR3 nucleotides read TGCAGCGTAGGGCCGGGACAGTCCTACGAGCAGTACTTC. Protein sequence: CSVGPGQSYEQYF.

This clonotype has more than one count but fewer than ten. The rearrangement links TRBV27 to TRBJ1-6; 9 bases fit TRBD1. V trimming: 5 bases; J trimming: 10 bases; junction bases outside the gene matches: 3. Germline V gene data show CDR1 as MNHEY and CDR2 as SMNVEV (reference sequence). The CDR3 is made up of 13 amino acids. CDR3 protein: CASSTDRGSPLHF. The CDR3 DNA reads TGTGCCAGCAGTACGGACAGGGGATCACCCCTCCACTTT.

This clonotype turned up a few times. Here the CDR3 DNA reads TGTGCCAGCAGTCTACGGACAGAAGAAGCTTTCTTT. Protein: CASSLRTEEAFF. J is TRBJ1-1 and V is TRBV12-3 or TRBV12-4, with a tentative D call TRBD1 (6 bases). V shed 5 bases and J shed 8 bases, with 12 bases lying between them. The CDR3 runs 12 residues.

This clonotype was detected many times. The V and J genes are TRBV15 and TRBJ1-4; D is perhaps TRBD1 (5 bases). Trimming shortened V by 0 bases and J by 5 bases, and 16 bases separated the two germline ends. This CDR3 region has 17 residues. Germline V gene sequence: CDR1 LNHNV, CDR2 YYDKDF (reference sequence). DNA of the CDR3: TGTGCCACCAGCAGAGAGGGGCCTATTCGGGGGAATGAAAAACTGTTTTTT. Its translation: CATSREGPIRGNEKLFF.

Only a few counts were recorded for this clonotype. This rearrangement joins TRBV11-2 to TRBJ1-6; D is possibly TRBD1 (5 bases). Germline assignment: CDR1 SGHAT and CDR2 FQNNGV. The length of the CDR3 is 15 residues. Trimming pared 1 base from V and 8 bases from J, leaving 12 bases between. CDR3 sequence: CASSLGRGRDSPLHF. CDR3 DNA sequence: TGTGCCAGCAGCTTAGGGCGGGGCCGGGATTCACCCCTCCACTTT.

The chain joins TRBV7-2 to TRBJ2-1; TRBD2 aligns across 9 bases. The V segment lost 5 bases and the J segment 8 bases; nucleotides outside the gene matches: 10. Germline CDR1 and CDR2: SGHTA and FQGNSA. The length of the CDR3 is 15 residues. In DNA form, the CDR3 reads TGTGCCAGCAGCCGCCCGGCTAGCGGGAAAGATGAGCAGTTCTTC. Translated, it gives CASSRPASGKDEQFF.

There are a few counts of this clonotype. Written as DNA, the CDR3 is TGTGCCAGCAGTTACGCGGCGGACAGGGGAAGGAATTCACCCCTCCACTTT. Its translation: CASSYAADRGRNSPLHF. The rearrangement uses TRBV6-2 or TRBV6-3 and TRBJ1-6; TRBD1 agrees at 9 bases. The CDR3 sequence is 17 residues long. Germline CDR1 reads MNHEY; CDR2 reads SVGEGT. With V trimmed by 2 bases and J by 7 bases, 9 bases remained unmatched.

This clonotype was recorded at least ten times. The chain is built from TRBV7-9 and TRBJ2-2; no definite D call. V gave up 1 base and J gave up 4 bases, with 4 bases separating them. The CDR3 totals 13 residues. The germline V gene has CDR1 SEHNR and CDR2 FQNEAQ (reference sequence). CDR3 amino acids: CASSLESTGELFF. The CDR3, as DNA: TGTGCCAGCAGCTTAGAAAGCACCGGGGAGCTGTTTTTT.

At least ten counts were recorded for this clonotype. The chain uses TRBV29-1 and TRBJ2-3; D perhaps matches TRBD2 (5 bases). CDR1 is SQVTM, CDR2 ANQGSEA, per germline. Trimming cost V 4 bases and J 4 bases, with 12 bases left between them. CDR3 length equals 13 residues. The DNA of the CDR3 is TGCAGCGTTGGGAGCGGAAGTTCAGATACGCAGTATTTT. Its translation: CSVGSGSSDTQYF.

The chain uses TRBV12-3 or TRBV12-4 and TRBJ2-1, with 7 bases fitting TRBD1. After removal of 8 bases from V and 10 bases from J, the junction contained 14 bases not matched to a gene. The CDR3 covers 14 residues. The CDR3 bases are TGTGCCAGCTCCCCTTCAGGGGGTGACAGGGAGCAGTTCTTC. Encoded protein: CASSPSGGDREQFF.

This clonotype showed up just a few times. The chain links TRBV12-3 or TRBV12-4 to TRBJ2-5; a weak D match, TRBD1 (6 bases). The CDR3 is 16 residues long. The V end was cut by 7 bases, the J end by 4 bases, with 22 bases between. CDR3 sequence: CASNYRDSPNGETQYF. DNA for the CDR3: TGTGCCAGCAATTACAGGGATTCCCCGAACGGAGAGACCCAGTACTTC.

This chain uses TRBV5-1 with TRBJ2-5; 8 bases map to TRBD1. V shed 6 bases and J 4 bases; nucleotides not matched to a gene: 11. The CDR3 is 15 residues long. CDR1 SGHRS and CDR2 YFSETQ come from the germline V gene. The CDR3 sequence: CASTIGQGGGETQYF. The CDR3 DNA reads TGCGCCAGCACAATAGGACAGGGCGGAGGAGAGACCCAGTACTTC.

The genes are TRBV5-1 and TRBJ2-1, with 8 bases fitting TRBD2. The CDR3 spans 14 residues. The J segment lost 7 bases and the V segment lost 4 bases, leaving 7 bases of the junction unmatched. Germline V gene sequence: CDR1 SGHRS, CDR2 YFSETQ. This chain's CDR3 is CASSQPGGYNEQFF. CDR3 bases: TGCGCCAGCAGCCAACCGGGAGGGTATAATGAGCAGTTCTTC.

This CDR3 reads CASSYSTGGLEQYF. Written as DNA, the CDR3 is TGTGCCAGCAGTTATTCAACAGGGGGCCTCGAGCAGTACTTC. This chain connects TRBV6-5 to TRBJ2-7, with 9 positions matching TRBD1. There are 14 residues in the CDR3. Germline V gives CDR1 MNHEY, CDR2 SVGAGI. Trimming removed 3 bases from V and 6 bases from J; junction bases left unmatched: 6.

The chain employs TRBV7-2 and TRBJ1-1; D uncertain. The V gene lost 1 base and the J gene lost 1 base, with 13 bases spanning the gap. The length of the CDR3 is 16 residues. CDR1 is SGHTA, CDR2 FQGNSA, per germline. The CDR3 coding sequence is TGTGCCAGCAGCTTAGAGGGTCCTCTTTCGAACACTGAAGCTTTCTTT. Encoded protein: CASSLEGPLSNTEAFF.